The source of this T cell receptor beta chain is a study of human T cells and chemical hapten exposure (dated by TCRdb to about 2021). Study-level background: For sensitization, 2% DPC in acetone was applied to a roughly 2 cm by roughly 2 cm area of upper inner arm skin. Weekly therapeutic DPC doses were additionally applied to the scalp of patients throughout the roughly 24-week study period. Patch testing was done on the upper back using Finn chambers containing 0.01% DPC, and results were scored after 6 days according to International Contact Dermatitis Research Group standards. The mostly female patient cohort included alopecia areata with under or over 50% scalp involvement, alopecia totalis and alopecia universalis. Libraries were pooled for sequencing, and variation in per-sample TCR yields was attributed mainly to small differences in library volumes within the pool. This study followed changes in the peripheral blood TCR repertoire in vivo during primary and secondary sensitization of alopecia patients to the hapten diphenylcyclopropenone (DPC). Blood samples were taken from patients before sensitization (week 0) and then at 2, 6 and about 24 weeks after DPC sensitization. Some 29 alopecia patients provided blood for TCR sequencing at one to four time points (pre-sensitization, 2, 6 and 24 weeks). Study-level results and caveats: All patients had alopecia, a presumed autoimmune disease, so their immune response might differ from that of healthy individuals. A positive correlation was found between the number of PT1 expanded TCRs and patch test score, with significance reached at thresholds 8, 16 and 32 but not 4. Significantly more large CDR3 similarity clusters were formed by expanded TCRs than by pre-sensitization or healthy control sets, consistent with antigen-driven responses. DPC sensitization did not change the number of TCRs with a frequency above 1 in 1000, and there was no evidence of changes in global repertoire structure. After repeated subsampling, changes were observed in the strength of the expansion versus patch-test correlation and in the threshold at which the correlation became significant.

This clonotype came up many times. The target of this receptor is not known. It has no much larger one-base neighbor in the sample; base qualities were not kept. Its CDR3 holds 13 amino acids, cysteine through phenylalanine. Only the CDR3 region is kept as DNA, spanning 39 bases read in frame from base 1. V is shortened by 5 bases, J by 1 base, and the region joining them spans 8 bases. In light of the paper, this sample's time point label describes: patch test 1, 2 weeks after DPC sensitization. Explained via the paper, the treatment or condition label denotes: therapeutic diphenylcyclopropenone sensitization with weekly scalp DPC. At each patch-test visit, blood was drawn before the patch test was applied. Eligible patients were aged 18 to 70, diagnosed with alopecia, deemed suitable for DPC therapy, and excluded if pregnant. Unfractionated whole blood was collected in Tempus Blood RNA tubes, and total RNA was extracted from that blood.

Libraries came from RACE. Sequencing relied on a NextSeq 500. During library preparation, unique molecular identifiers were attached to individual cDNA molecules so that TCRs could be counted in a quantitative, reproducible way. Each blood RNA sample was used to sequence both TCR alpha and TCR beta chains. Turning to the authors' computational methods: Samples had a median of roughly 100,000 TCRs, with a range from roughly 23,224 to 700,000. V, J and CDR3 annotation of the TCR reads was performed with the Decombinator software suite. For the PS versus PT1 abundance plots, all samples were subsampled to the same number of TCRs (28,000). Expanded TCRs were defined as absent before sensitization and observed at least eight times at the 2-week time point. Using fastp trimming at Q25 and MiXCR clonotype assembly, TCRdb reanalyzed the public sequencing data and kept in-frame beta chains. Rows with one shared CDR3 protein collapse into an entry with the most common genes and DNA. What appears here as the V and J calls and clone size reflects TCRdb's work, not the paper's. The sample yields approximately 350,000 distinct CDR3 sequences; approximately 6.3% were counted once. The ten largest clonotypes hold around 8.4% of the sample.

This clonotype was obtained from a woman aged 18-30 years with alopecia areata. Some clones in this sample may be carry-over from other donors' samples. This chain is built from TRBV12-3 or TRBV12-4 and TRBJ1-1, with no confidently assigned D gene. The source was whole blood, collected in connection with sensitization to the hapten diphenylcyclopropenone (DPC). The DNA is TGTGCCAGCAGTCCCCGCTGGAACACTGAAGCTTTCTTT. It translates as CASSPRWNTEAFF.